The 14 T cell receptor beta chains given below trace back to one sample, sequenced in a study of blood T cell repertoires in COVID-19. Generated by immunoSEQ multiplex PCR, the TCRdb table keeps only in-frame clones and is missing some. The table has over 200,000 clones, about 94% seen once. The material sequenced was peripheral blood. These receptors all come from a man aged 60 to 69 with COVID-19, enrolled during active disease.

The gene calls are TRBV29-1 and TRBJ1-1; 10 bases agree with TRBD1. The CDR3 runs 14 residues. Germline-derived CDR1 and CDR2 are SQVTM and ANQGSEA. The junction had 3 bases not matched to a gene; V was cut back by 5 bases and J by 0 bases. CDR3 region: CSVRTGGMNTEAFF. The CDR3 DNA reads TGCAGCGTTAGGACAGGGGGTATGAACACTGAAGCTTTCTTT. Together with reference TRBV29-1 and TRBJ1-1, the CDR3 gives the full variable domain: SAVISQKPSRDICQRGTSLTIQCQVDSQVTMMFWYRQQPGQSLTLIATANQGSEATYESGFVIDKFPISRPNLTFSTLTVSNMSPEDSSIYLCSVRTGGMNTEAFFGQGTRLTVV.

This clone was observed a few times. The CDR3 DNA reads TGTGCCAGTAGTTTCAGCTCCACAGGGGCTACGACTGAAGCTTTCTTT. Amino acid sequence: CASSFSSTGATTEAFF. The chain joins TRBV19 to TRBJ1-1, with 7 nucleotides matching TRBD1. This CDR3 contains 16 residues. Germline V gene sequence: CDR1 LNHDA, CDR2 SQIVND (reference sequence). The ends lost 5 bases at V and 5 bases at J; junction bases unmatched: 14.

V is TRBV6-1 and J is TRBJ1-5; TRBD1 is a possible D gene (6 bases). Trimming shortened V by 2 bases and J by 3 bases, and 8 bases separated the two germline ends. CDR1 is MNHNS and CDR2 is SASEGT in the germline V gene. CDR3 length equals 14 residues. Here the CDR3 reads CASSESGANQPQHF. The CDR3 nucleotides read TGTGCCAGCAGTGAATCAGGGGCCAATCAGCCCCAGCATTTT.

This CDR3 is CASGLGTAGGYTF. For the CDR3, the DNA is TGTGCTAGTGGTTTGGGGACAGCCGGCGGCTACACCTTC. This sequence joins TRBV12-5 and TRBJ1-2; weak D call: TRBD1 (6 bases). This CDR3 spans 13 amino acids. The ends were cut back, 1 base at V and 8 bases at J, with 11 bases in the middle. From germline, CDR1 is LGHNT and CDR2 FRNRAP.

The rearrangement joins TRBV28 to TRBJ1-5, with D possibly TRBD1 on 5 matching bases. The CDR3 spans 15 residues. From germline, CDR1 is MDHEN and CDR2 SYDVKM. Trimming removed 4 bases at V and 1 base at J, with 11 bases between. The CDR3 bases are TGTGCCAGCAGTTGGGGCGGGGGGAGCAATCAGCCCCAGCATTTT. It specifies CASSWGGGSNQPQHF.

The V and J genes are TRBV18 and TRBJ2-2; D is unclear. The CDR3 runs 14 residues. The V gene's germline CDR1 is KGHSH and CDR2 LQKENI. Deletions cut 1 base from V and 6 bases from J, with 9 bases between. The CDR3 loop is CASSPRTTPGELFF. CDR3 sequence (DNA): TGTGCCAGCTCACCACGAACAACACCCGGGGAGCTGTTTTTT.

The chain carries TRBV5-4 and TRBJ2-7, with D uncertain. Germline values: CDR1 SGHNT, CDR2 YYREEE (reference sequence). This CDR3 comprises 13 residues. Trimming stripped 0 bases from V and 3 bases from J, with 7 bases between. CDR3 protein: CASSLAMSYEQYF. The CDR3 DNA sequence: TGTGCCAGCAGCTTGGCCATGAGCTACGAGCAGTACTTC.

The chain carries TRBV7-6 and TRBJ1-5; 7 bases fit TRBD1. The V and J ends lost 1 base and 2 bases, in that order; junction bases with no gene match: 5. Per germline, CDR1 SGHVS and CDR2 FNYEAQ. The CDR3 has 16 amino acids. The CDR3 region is CASSLGTGPGNQPQHF. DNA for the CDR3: TGTGCCAGCAGCTTAGGGACAGGTCCAGGCAATCAGCCCCAGCATTTT.

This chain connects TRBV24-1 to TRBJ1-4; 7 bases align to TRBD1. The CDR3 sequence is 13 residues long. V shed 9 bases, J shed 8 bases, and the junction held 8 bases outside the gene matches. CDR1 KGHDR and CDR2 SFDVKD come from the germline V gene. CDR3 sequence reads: CATSPGTDEKLFF. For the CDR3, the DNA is TGTGCCACCTCGCCCGGGACAGACGAAAAACTGTTTTTT.

CDR3 residues: CASSPNSPGGTYNEQFF. CDR3 nucleotide sequence: TGTGCCAGCTCACCAAACTCCCCAGGGGGCACGTACAATGAGCAGTTCTTC. The rearrangement joins TRBV18 to TRBJ2-1, with TRBD1 identical over 8 bases. The junction had 10 bases not matched to a gene; V was cut back by 2 bases and J by 4 bases. Per germline, CDR1 KGHSH and CDR2 LQKENI. CDR3 length: 17 residues.

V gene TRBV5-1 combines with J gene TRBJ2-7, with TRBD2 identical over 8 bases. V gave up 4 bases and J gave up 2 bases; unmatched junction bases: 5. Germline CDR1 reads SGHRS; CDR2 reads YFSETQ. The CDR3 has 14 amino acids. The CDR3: CASSPGLVAYEQYF. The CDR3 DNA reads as TGCGCCAGCAGCCCGGGACTAGTCGCCTACGAGCAGTACTTC.

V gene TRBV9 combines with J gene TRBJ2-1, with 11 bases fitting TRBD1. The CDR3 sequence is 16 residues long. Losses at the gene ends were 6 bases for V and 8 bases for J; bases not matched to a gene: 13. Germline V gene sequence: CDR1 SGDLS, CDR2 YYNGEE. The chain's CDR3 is CASNQLGQGAWDEQFF. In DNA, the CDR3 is TGTGCCAGCAACCAACTTGGACAGGGGGCTTGGGATGAGCAGTTCTTC.

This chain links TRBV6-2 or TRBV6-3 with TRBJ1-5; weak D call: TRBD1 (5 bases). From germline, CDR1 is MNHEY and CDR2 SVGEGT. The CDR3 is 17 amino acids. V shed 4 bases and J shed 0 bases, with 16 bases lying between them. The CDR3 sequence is CASSWGLGRASNQPQHF. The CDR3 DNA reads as TGTGCCAGCAGTTGGGGACTAGGACGGGCTAGCAATCAGCCCCAGCATTTT.

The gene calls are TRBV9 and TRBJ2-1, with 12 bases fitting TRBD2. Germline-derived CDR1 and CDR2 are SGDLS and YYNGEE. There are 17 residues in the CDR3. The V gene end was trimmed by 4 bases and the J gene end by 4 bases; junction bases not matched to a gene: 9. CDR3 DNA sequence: TGTGCCAGCAGCCCCCGGACTAGCGGGAAGATTTACAATGAGCAGTTCTTC. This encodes CASSPRTSGKIYNEQFF. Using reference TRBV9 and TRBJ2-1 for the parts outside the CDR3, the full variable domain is DSGVTQTPKHLITATGQRVTLRCSPRSGDLSVYWYQQSLDQGLQFLIQYYNGEERAKGNILERFSAQQFPDLHSELNLSSLELGDSALYFCASSPRTSGKIYNEQFFGPGTRLTVL.